These T cell receptor beta chains were read from a single sample in a study of blood T cell repertoires in COVID-19. Measured with immunoSEQ multiplex PCR; TCRdb has only the in-frame clones, and not every one. Of about 160,000 clones listed, 70% to 90% are singletons. Sequencing was done on a sample of peripheral blood. The origin of the receptors is a man aged 40-49 years with acute or convalescent COVID-19. CDR3s include the opening cysteine and the closing phenylalanine or tryptophan. The D gene is left open where the match is weak. Clone size is shown for a subset of rows, as once, few, many or a class of expanded clone.

>-|TRBV9|TRBJ2-1|-
TGTGCCAGCAGCGGCCGGGGGGCGGGCTACAATGAGCAGTTCTTC
CASSGRGAGYNEQFF
>-|TRBV4-3|TRBJ1-6|-
TGCGCCAGCAGCCAAGATGGGAGGCCCGGGTCACCCCTCCACTTT
CASSQDGRPGSPLHF
>-|TRBV2|TRBJ1-2|TRBD1
TGTGCCAGCAGTACTCCGGGACAGTTCTGGGGCTACACCTTC
CASSTPGQFWGYTF
>once|TRBV15|TRBJ1-6|-
TGTGCCACCAGCAAGGACATTATTTCACCCCTCCACTTT
CATSKDIISPLHF
>-|TRBV6-5|TRBJ1-2|TRBD1
TGTGCCAGCAGCAAAGGACAGGGGGCCTATGGCTACACCTTC
CASSKGQGAYGYTF
>-|TRBV2|TRBJ1-2|-
TGTGCCAGCAGTGAATCCGGGCAGGGATATGGCTACACCTTC
CASSESGQGYGYTF
>-|TRBV6-1|TRBJ2-6|TRBD1
TGTGCCAGCAGTGACCACCCGGGACAGCCCGAATCTGGGGCCAACGTCCTGACTTTC
CASSDHPGQPESGANVLTF
>-|TRBV6-6|TRBJ1-1|-
TGTGCCAGCAGCACTACAGGGATCGGCACTGAAGCTTTCTTT
CASSTTGIGTEAFF
>-|TRBV19|TRBJ2-4|-
TGTGCCAGTAGCTTAACCTCGGACAGTTCTCAGTACTTC
CASSLTSDSSQYF
>once|TRBV29-1|TRBJ2-7|TRBD2
TGCAGCGTCCTAGCGGGGAGGTCCTACGAGCAGTACTTC
CSVLAGRSYEQYF
>-|TRBV9|TRBJ1-2|TRBD1
TGTGCCAGCAGCGCTTCCCAGCGACCCGGGACAGGCTTTGGCTACACCTTC
CASSASQRPGTGFGYTF
>-|TRBV6-2/TRBV6-3|TRBJ1-1|-
TGTGCCAGCAGCGGGGACTCTAACACTGAAGCTTTCTTT
CASSGDSNTEAFF
>-|TRBV5-1|TRBJ2-1|TRBD2
TGCGCCAGCAGCGGGGGGACTAGCGGAGCCTACAATGAGCAGTTCTTC
CASSGGTSGAYNEQFF
>-|TRBV5-1|TRBJ1-1|-
TGCGCCAGCAGCTTGGACACATTTAACACTGAAGCTTTCTTT
CASSLDTFNTEAFF
>-|TRBV10-1|TRBJ2-7|TRBD1
TGCGCCAGCTCGAGGACAGGGCGCAACGAGCAGTACTTC
CASSRTGRNEQYF
>-|TRBV19|TRBJ2-5|TRBD2
TGTGCCAGTAGTATGGGACTAGCGGGGGCCCCGGGGTACTTC
CASSMGLAGAPGYF